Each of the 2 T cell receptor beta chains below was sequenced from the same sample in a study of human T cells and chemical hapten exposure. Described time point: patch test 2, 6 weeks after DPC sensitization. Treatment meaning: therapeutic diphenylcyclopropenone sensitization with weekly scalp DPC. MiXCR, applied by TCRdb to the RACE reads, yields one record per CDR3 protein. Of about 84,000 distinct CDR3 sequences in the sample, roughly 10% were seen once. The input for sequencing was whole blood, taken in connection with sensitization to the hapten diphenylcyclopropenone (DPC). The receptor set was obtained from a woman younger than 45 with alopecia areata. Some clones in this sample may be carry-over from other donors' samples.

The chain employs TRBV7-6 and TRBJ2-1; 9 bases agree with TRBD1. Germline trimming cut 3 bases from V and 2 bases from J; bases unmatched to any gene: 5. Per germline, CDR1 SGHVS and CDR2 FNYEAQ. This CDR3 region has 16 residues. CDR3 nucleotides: TGTGCCAGCAGCTTGAGGGGACAGGGCCCCTACAATGAGCAGTTCTTC. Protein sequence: CASSLRGQGPYNEQFF.

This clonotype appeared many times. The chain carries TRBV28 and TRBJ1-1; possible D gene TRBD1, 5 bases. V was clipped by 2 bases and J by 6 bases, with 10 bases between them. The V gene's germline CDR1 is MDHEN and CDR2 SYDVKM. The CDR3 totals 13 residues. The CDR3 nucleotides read TGTGCCAGCAGTTTAGTGGGGGTAGCTGAAGCTTTCTTT. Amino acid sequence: CASSLVGVAEAFF. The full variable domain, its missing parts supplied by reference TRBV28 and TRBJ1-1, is DVKVTQSSRYLVKRTGEKVFLECVQDMDHENMFWYRQDPGLGLRLIYFSYDVKMKEKGDIPEGYSVSREKKERFSLILESASTNQTSMYLCASSLVGVAEAFFGQGTRLTVV.